These 8 T cell receptor beta chains were sequenced from one sample in a study of OX40 agonist ivuxolimab in advanced cancers. TCRdb keeps only in-frame clones here, not all; method: immunoSEQ multiplex PCR. The sample carries about 100,000 clones, approximately 95% recorded once. Sequences were derived from CD4+ or CD8+ T cells sorted from blood, sampled in a trial of the OX40 agonist ivuxolimab. The receptors were sampled from an adult with an advanced solid tumor such as melanoma, head and neck, liver or kidney cancer.

V and J are TRBV19 and TRBJ2-4; maybe TRBD2 (6 bases). Germline values: CDR1 LNHDA, CDR2 SQIVND (reference sequence). Trimming took off 2 bases at V and 8 bases at J, with 19 bases between the two ends. This CDR3 has 16 residues. The CDR3 DNA follows: TGTGCCAGTAGTATAAAGCGGGTCCAAGATGGGGACATTCAGTACTTC. Its protein product is CASSIKRVQDGDIQYF. The entire variable domain, with the rest obtained from reference TRBV19 and TRBJ2-4, is as follows: DGGITQSPKYLFRKEGQNVTLSCEQNLNHDAMYWYRQDPGQGLRLIYYSQIVNDFQKGDIAEGYSVSREKKESFPLTVTSAQKNPTAFYLCASSIKRVQDGDIQYFGAGTRLSVL.

The chain recombines TRBV5-5 with TRBJ1-5, with a tentative D call TRBD1 (6 bases). Germline V gene sequence: CDR1 SGHKS, CDR2 YYEKEE (reference sequence). The CDR3 length is 12 residues. V was trimmed by 4 bases and J by 7 bases, leaving 9 bases between them. The chain's CDR3 is CASSAQGQPQHF. DNA of the CDR3: TGTGCCAGCAGCGCCCAGGGGCAGCCCCAGCATTTT.

This clone has a handful of counts. The gene calls are TRBV7-9 and TRBJ1-1; TRBD1 is a possible D gene (6 bases). There are 14 residues in the CDR3. Trimming took 3 bases from V and 8 from J, leaving 16 bases between them. Per the germline V gene, CDR1 is SEHNR and CDR2 is FQNEAQ (reference sequence). The CDR3 DNA reads as TGTGCCAGCAGCTTGGGGGCTGGGGCAGGAGAAGCTTTCTTT. This sequence encodes CASSLGAGAGEAFF.

The V and J genes are TRBV19 and TRBJ2-1; perhaps TRBD2 as D (6 bases). The germline V gene encodes CDR1 LNHDA and CDR2 SQIVND (reference sequence). V lost 7 bases and J lost 4, with 17 bases in between. The CDR3 contains 15 residues. CDR3: CASTLVAAGYNEQFF. The CDR3 nucleotides read TGTGCCAGTACTCTCGTAGCGGCCGGATACAATGAGCAGTTCTTC.

This sequence joins TRBV18 and TRBJ2-3; tentative D call: TRBD2 (5 bases). The ends were cut back, 4 bases at V and 0 bases at J, with 11 bases in the middle. CDR1 and CDR2 from the germline V gene are KGHSH and LQKENI. The CDR3 sequence is 15 residues long. The CDR3 DNA follows: TGTGCCAGCTCACAACAGAGGACTAGCACAGATACGCAGTATTTT. Translation: CASSQQRTSTDTQYF.

This chain connects TRBV5-1 to TRBJ1-6; D gene ambiguous. V gave up 4 bases and J gave up 7 bases, with 9 bases separating them. Looked up from germline, CDR1 is SGHRS and CDR2 is YFSETQ. The CDR3 runs 13 residues. CDR3 loop: CASSPPDNSPLHF. The CDR3 DNA follows: TGCGCCAGCAGCCCCCCCGACAATTCACCCCTCCACTTT.

The genes are TRBV30 and TRBJ2-5; the D gene is possibly TRBD2 (5 bases). CDR3 length equals 12 residues. The germline CDR1 and CDR2 sequences are GTSNPN and SVGIG (reference sequence). Trimming pared 3 bases from V and 5 bases from J, leaving 10 bases between. The DNA of the CDR3 is TGTGCCTGGAGGAGGGTTGGCGAGACCCAGTACTTC. Translation gives CAWRRVGETQYF.

The chain has TRBV10-3 and TRBJ2-1; a possible D gene is TRBD1 (8 bases). Germline CDR1 and CDR2: ENHRY and SYGVKD. Deletions cut 10 bases from V and 7 bases from J, with 26 bases between. The length of the CDR3 is 16 residues. CDR3 bases: TGTGCCACCACTCCGGGGGCCGGACAGGGAGGGAATGAGCAGTTCTTC. It codes for CATTPGAGQGGNEQFF.